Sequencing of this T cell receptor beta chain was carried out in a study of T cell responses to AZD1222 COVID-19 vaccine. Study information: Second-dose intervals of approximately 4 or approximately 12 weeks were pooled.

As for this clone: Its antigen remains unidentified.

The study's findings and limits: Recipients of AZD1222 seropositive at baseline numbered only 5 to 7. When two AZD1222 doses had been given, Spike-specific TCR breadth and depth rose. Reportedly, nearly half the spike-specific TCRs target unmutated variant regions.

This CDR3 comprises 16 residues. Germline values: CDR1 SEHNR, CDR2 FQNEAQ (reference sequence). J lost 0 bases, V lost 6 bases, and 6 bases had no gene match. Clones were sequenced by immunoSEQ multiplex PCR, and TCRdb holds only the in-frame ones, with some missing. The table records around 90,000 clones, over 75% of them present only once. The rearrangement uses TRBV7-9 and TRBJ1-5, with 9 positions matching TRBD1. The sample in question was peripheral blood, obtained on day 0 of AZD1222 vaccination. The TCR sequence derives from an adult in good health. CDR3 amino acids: CASSPGQGNSNQPQHF. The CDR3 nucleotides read TGTGCCAGCAGTCCGGGACAGGGAAATAGCAATCAGCCCCAGCATTTT.